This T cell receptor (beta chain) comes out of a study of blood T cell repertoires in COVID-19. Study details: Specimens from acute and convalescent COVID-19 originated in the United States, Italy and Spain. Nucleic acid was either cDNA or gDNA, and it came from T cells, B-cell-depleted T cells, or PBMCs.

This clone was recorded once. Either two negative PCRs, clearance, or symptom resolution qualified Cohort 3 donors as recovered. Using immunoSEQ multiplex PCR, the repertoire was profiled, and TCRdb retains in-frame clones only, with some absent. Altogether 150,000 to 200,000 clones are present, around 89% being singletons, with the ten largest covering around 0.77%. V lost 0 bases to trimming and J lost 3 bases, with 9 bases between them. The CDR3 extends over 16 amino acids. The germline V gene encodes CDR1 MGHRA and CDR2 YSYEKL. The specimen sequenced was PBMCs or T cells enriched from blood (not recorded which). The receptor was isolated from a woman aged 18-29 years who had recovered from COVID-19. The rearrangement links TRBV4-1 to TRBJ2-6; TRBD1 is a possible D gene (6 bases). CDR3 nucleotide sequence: TGCGCCAGCAGCCAAGAAGGGACACTTGGGGCCAACGTCCTGACTTTC. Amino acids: CASSQEGTLGANVLTF.